One TCR beta chain is described in this entry. This sample was included in a study of blood T cell repertoires in COVID-19. Turning to the study itself: Collection of acute and convalescent COVID-19 samples took place in the United States, Italy and Spain. From T cells, B-cell-depleted T cells, or PBMCs came the material, which was cDNA or gDNA.

CDR3 size: 16 residues. Germline V gene sequence: CDR1 MNHNS, CDR2 SASEGT. The ends lost 1 base at V and 4 bases at J; junction bases unmatched: 10. Libraries were prepared by immunoSEQ multiplex PCR; TCRdb keeps only in-frame clonotypes and omits some of them. The sample includes 200,000 to 250,000 clones, roughly nine tenths of them seen just once. V is TRBV6-1 and J is TRBJ2-7; the match to TRBD2 covers 7 bases. The sequenced sample consisted of peripheral blood. The receptor was isolated from a man between 70 and 80 years old with acute or convalescent COVID-19. CDR3: CASSEGRSGEWYEQYF. For the CDR3, the DNA is TGTGCCAGCAGTGAAGGAAGGAGCGGGGAGTGGTACGAGCAGTACTTC.